Each of the 18 T cell receptor beta chains below was sequenced from the same sample in a study of T cells in Graves' hyperthyroidism and ophthalmopathy. TCR beta CDR3 sequences were amplified from RNA transcripts. Researchers ran a first-round RT-PCR on the TCR CDR3 using the HTBI primer set. TCRdb passed the multiplex PCR reads through MiXCR, listing each CDR3 protein once. Here the sample spans roughly 750,000 distinct CDR3 sequences, about 15% being singletons. Sequencing was carried out using blood. Receptors were obtained from a man aged 18 to 29 with Graves' hyperthyroidism.

This clonotype was seen at least ten times. The genes are TRBV7-8 and TRBJ2-7, with 8 nucleotides matching TRBD2. J gave up 2 bases and V 5 bases, and 8 bases lay outside the gene matches. Germline CDR1 is SGHVS and CDR2 is FQNEAQ. This CDR3 has 15 residues. CDR3 amino acids: CASSPGTSIPYEQYF. CDR3 nucleotide sequence: TGTGCCAGCAGCCCTGGGACTAGTATTCCCTACGAGCAGTACTTC.

The chain recombines TRBV4-2 with TRBJ2-7; D perhaps matches TRBD2 (5 bases). This CDR3 is built from 17 residues. V was shortened by 0 bases and J by 0 bases, with 15 bases between the two germline ends. Germline CDR1 and CDR2: LGHNA and YNFKEQ. The CDR3 is CASSQDQGGLFSYEQYF. The CDR3 region has the DNA TGTGCCAGCAGCCAAGACCAAGGCGGGCTTTTCTCCTACGAGCAGTACTTC.

This chain links TRBV7-2 with TRBJ2-3; the D is unclear. V lost 1 base and J 2 bases, leaving 7 bases between the germline ends. This CDR3 is 14 amino acids long. CDR1 is SGHTA, CDR2 FQGNSA, per germline. The CDR3 here is CASSLDYYTDTQYF. The CDR3 DNA reads TGTGCCAGCAGCTTAGACTACTACACAGATACGCAGTATTTT. Drawing the rest from reference TRBV7-2 and TRBJ2-3, the complete variable domain is GAGVSQSPSNKVTEKGKDVELRCDPISGHTALYWYRQSLGQGLEFLIYFQGNSAPDKSGLPSDRFSAERTGGSVSTLTIQRTQQEDSAVYLCASSLDYYTDTQYFGPGTRLTVL.

The chain has TRBV10-3 and TRBJ1-2, with 7 bases aligning to TRBD1. V lost 2 bases to trimming and J lost 4 bases; unmatched junction nucleotides: 7. This CDR3 has 15 amino acids. Germline lookup yields CDR1 ENHRY and CDR2 SYGVKD. For the CDR3, the DNA is TGTGCCATCAGTGAGCACCAGGACAGGCCCTATGGCTACACCTTC. As protein: CAISEHQDRPYGYTF.

Ten or more counts support this clonotype. This chain uses TRBV2 with TRBJ2-3; D may be TRBD1 (5 bases). This CDR3 region has 15 residues. The V gene's germline CDR1 is SNHLY and CDR2 FYNNEI. The V gene lost 6 bases and the J gene lost 3 bases, with 16 bases spanning the gap. CDR3 bases: TGTGCCAGCAGAAGGGGCCCGAGAGATACAGATACGCAGTATTTT. Translating it yields CASRRGPRDTDTQYF.

V and J are TRBV27 and TRBJ2-2; TRBD1 might be the D (6 bases). Germline V CDR1 and CDR2: MNHEY, SMNVEV (reference sequence). The CDR3 runs to 17 residues. The V gene lost 6 bases and the J gene lost 0 bases, with 17 bases spanning the gap. The CDR3 is CASSRTLQGPNTGELFF. For the CDR3, the DNA is TGTGCCAGCAGCCGGACCTTACAGGGCCCGAACACCGGGGAGCTGTTTTTT.

This clonotype was seen more than once but under ten times. V gene TRBV28 combines with J gene TRBJ2-1; 12 bases are a match to TRBD2. The CDR3 length is 18 residues. Germline CDR1 and CDR2: MDHEN and SYDVKM. The V and J ends lost 4 bases and 1 base, in that order; junction bases with no gene match: 8. The DNA for the CDR3 is TGTGCCAGCAGTTACGCTAGCGGGAGGGCCAAGTCCTACAATGAGCAGTTCTTC. The encoded protein is CASSYASGRAKSYNEQFF.

In regard to this clonotype: Just one base apart from a much larger clone, this may be a read error. The chain has TRBV24-1 and TRBJ1-1; no reliable D call. Trimming pared 5 bases from V and 4 bases from J, leaving 10 bases between. This CDR3 is 13 amino acids long. The germline V gene encodes CDR1 KGHDR and CDR2 SFDVKD. CDR3 protein: CATSGGESTEAFF. Written as DNA, the CDR3 is TGTGCCACCAGTGGCGGGGAGAGCACTGAAGCTTTCTTT.

This clonotype was counted at least ten times. The gene calls are TRBV28 and TRBJ1-1; a weak D match, TRBD1 (5 bases). The CDR3 loop spans 13 amino acids. The V end was cut by 2 bases, the J end by 10 bases, with 14 bases between. Germline V gene lookup returns CDR1 MDHEN and CDR2 SYDVKM. The CDR3 here is CASSLAGRMLAFF. CDR3 DNA: TGTGCCAGCAGTTTAGCAGGGCGGATGTTAGCTTTCTTT.

The J gene is TRBJ2-1, the V gene TRBV7-9; 10 bases match TRBD2. Germline trimming cut 4 bases from V and 4 bases from J; bases unmatched to any gene: 13. Germline CDR1 is SEHNR and CDR2 is FQNEAQ (reference sequence). CDR3 length: 18 residues. For the CDR3, the DNA is TGTGCCAGCAGCTCCAAAAACTACCTAGCGGGAGTTTACAATGAGCAGTTCTTC. The encoded protein is CASSSKNYLAGVYNEQFF.

The genes are TRBV20-1 and TRBJ2-7; TRBD2 agrees at 9 bases. V dropped 1 base and J dropped 3; count of bases not matched to a gene: 4. The V gene's germline CDR1 is DFQATT and CDR2 SNEGSKA (reference sequence). There are 14 residues in the CDR3. CDR3 sequence reads: CSARGRLAVYEQYF. In DNA, the CDR3 is TGCAGTGCTAGAGGGCGACTAGCGGTCTACGAGCAGTACTTC.

This clonotype was found many times. The V and J genes are TRBV20-1 and TRBJ2-1; a weak D match, TRBD2 (7 bases). Germline assignment: CDR1 DFQATT and CDR2 SNEGSKA (reference sequence). V was cut by 4 bases and J by 2 bases, with 15 bases left in between. The CDR3 consists of 15 residues. CDR3 coding DNA: TGCAGTGCTAAGGGGGAGGGAGTGGCCTACAATGAGCAGTTCTTC. Translation: CSAKGEGVAYNEQFF.

V usage is TRBV24-1 and J usage is TRBJ2-3; the D is unclear. The CDR3 length is 15 residues. The V gene's germline CDR1 is KGHDR and CDR2 SFDVKD. Trimming cost V 3 bases and J 3 bases, with 12 bases left between them. The CDR3 DNA reads TGTGCCACCAGTGATCCCCACCGGACGACAGATACGCAGTATTTT. Its protein product is CATSDPHRTTDTQYF.

This clonotype occurred many times. The chain carries TRBV2 and TRBJ1-5; D not certain. V was cut by 7 bases and J by 8 bases, with 12 bases left in between. This CDR3 is 12 amino acids long. Germline assignment: CDR1 SNHLY and CDR2 FYNNEI. The chain's CDR3 is CASTKLKEPQHF. CDR3 DNA sequence: TGTGCCAGCACCAAGTTAAAAGAGCCCCAGCATTTT. The full variable domain, in which reference TRBV2 and TRBJ1-5 provide the parts outside the CDR3, is EPEVTQTPSHQVTQMGQEVILRCVPISNHLYFYWYRQILGQKVEFLVSFYNNEISEKSEIFDDQFSVERPDGSNFTLKIRSTKLEDSAMYFCASTKLKEPQHFGDGTRLSIL.

The chain recombines TRBV6-1 with TRBJ2-3; TRBD2 might be the D (5 bases). V was cut by 5 bases and J by 5 bases, with 14 bases left in between. The length of the CDR3 is 14 residues. The germline V gene has CDR1 MNHNS and CDR2 SASEGT. CDR3: CASSIGLGIDTQYF. CDR3 sequence (DNA): TGTGCCAGCAGTATAGGACTGGGCATAGATACGCAGTATTTT.

This clonotype was seen a few times. The rearrangement uses TRBV6-5 and TRBJ1-2; D gene uncertain. Trimming shortened V by 0 bases and J by 8 bases, and 10 bases separated the two germline ends. In germline, CDR1 is MNHEY, CDR2 SVGAGI. There are 13 residues in the CDR3. The CDR3 DNA reads TGTGCCAGCAGTTACTCCGGAGTCGAGGGCTACACCTTC. The encoded protein is CASSYSGVEGYTF.

V and J are TRBV6-2 or TRBV6-3 and TRBJ1-3; maybe TRBD1 (6 bases). CDR1 is MNHEY and CDR2 is SVGEGT in the germline V gene. V lost 5 bases and J lost 0, with 11 bases in between. The CDR3 is 15 amino acids. This chain's CDR3 is CASSMTGFSGNTIYF. CDR3 sequence (DNA): TGTGCCAGCAGTATGACAGGCTTCTCTGGAAACACCATATATTTT.

The chain carries TRBV5-1 and TRBJ2-2, with 9 bases matching TRBD2. Trimming removed 4 bases from V and 0 bases from J; junction bases left unmatched: 4. The CDR3 is made up of 16 amino acids. The germline gives CDR1 SGHRS, CDR2 YFSETQ. In DNA, the CDR3 is TGCGCCAGCAGCCCTTTAGCGGGAGCGAACACCGGGGAGCTGTTTTTT. Its protein product is CASSPLAGANTGELFF.